The 19 T cell receptor beta chains below all came from one sample that was sequenced in a study of blood T cells in healthy people across ages. Primed by a sample-barcoded 5' primer and a J-beta primer mix, a second PCR proceeded for 7 to 11 cycles. TCRdb reanalysed the 5' RACE reads using MiXCR and keeps one entry per CDR3 protein. The profile shows 600,000 to 1,000,000 distinct CDR3 sequences, around 25% of them singletons. This sample was shared with a second study, whose subject was T cells of mothers and their children.

The sequencing sample was made of blood. All receptors derive from a boy younger than 18 in good health.

The sample holds a few counts of this clonotype. This chain connects TRBV10-3 to TRBJ2-5, with 8 bases aligning to TRBD1. The CDR3 length is 15 residues. CDR1 is ENHRY and CDR2 is SYGVKD in the germline V gene. Trimming at V came to 3 bases and at J to 5 bases, leaving 8 bases not matched to a gene. The DNA for the CDR3 is TGTGCCATCAGTGAAGGACAGGGTTCACGGGAGACCCAGTACTTC. Translation gives CAISEGQGSRETQYF.

This clonotype was counted between two and nine times. This sequence joins TRBV7-3 and TRBJ1-2, with D maybe TRBD1 (6 bases). Germline loops: CDR1 SGHTA, CDR2 FQGTGA. This CDR3 has 16 amino acids. V shed 5 bases and J shed 5 bases, with 21 bases lying between them. CDR3 residues: CASSVGTPEEGYGYTF. CDR3 nucleotide sequence: TGTGCCAGCAGCGTAGGGACACCCGAAGAAGGGTATGGCTACACCTTC.

The V and J genes are TRBV7-3 and TRBJ2-3, with 11 bases fitting TRBD2. The germline gives CDR1 SGHTA, CDR2 FQGTGA. V shed 5 bases and J 1 base; nucleotides not matched to a gene: 2. This CDR3 contains 15 residues. The CDR3 sequence is CASSVLAGGTDTQYF. CDR3 sequence (DNA): TGTGCCAGCAGCGTACTAGCGGGGGGCACAGATACGCAGTATTTT.

The chain links TRBV7-9 to TRBJ2-2; 9 nucleotides align to TRBD1. The CDR3 totals 15 residues. Germline V gene lookup returns CDR1 SEHNR and CDR2 FQNEAQ (reference sequence). With V trimmed by 4 bases and J by 5 bases, 5 bases remained unmatched. The CDR3 spells CASSSGTGKTGELFF. DNA of the CDR3: TGTGCCAGCAGCTCAGGGACAGGGAAGACCGGGGAGCTGTTTTTT.

The chain joins TRBV12-3 or TRBV12-4 to TRBJ2-3, with no clear D. V lost 5 bases and J lost 2, with 5 bases in between. The CDR3 has 12 amino acids. DNA for the CDR3: TGTGCCAGCAGTCACAACACAGATACGCAGTATTTT. Its translation is CASSHNTDTQYF.

The chain combines TRBV12-3 or TRBV12-4 with TRBJ2-7, with D possibly TRBD2 on 6 matching bases. The V end lost 1 base, the J end lost 2 bases, and 9 bases lay between the germline ends. The CDR3 totals 14 residues. In DNA, the CDR3 is TGTGCCAGCAGTTTAGGGGACTGGGCCTACGAGCAGTACTTC. Encoded protein: CASSLGDWAYEQYF.

The chain combines TRBV20-1 with TRBJ2-1, with no clear D. The length of the CDR3 is 12 residues. V lost 4 bases to trimming and J lost 7 bases, with 11 bases between them. The germline CDR1 and CDR2 sequences are DFQATT and SNEGSKA (reference sequence). In DNA form, the CDR3 reads TGCAGTGCTAAGGGCTTCTGGAATGAGCAGTTCTTC. This encodes CSAKGFWNEQFF.

The V gene is TRBV29-1, the J gene TRBJ2-1; no clear D gene. Trimming took off 3 bases at V and 6 bases at J, with 12 bases between the two ends. Germline V gene sequence: CDR1 SQVTM, CDR2 ANQGSEA. The CDR3 totals 13 residues. This CDR3 reads CSVDRPSVNEQFF. In nucleotides, the CDR3 is TGCAGCGTTGATAGGCCCAGCGTCAATGAGCAGTTCTTC.

The rearrangement links TRBV29-1 to TRBJ2-3; a weak D match, TRBD2 (6 bases). Germline-derived CDR1 and CDR2 are SQVTM and ANQGSEA. The length of the CDR3 is 14 residues. The ends were cut back, 5 bases at V and 0 bases at J, with 12 bases in the middle. CDR3 sequence: CSVKIGGSTDTQYF. Written as DNA, the CDR3 is TGCAGCGTTAAGATCGGGGGAAGCACAGATACGCAGTATTTT.

This chain links TRBV28 with TRBJ2-5; weak D call: TRBD1 (6 bases). Germline-derived CDR1 and CDR2 are MDHEN and SYDVKM. V was pared by 7 bases and J by 5 bases, with 14 bases between. This CDR3 region has 13 residues. CDR3 in DNA: TGTGCCAGCACCCCGGCAGGGGACGAGACCCAGTACTTC. This codes for CASTPAGDETQYF.

The sample holds a few counts of this clonotype. The chain couples TRBV20-1 to TRBJ2-3, with 7 bases that match TRBD2. V lost 3 bases, J lost 2 bases, and 5 bases stayed unmatched. CDR3 size: 14 residues. Germline CDR1 DFQATT, CDR2 SNEGSKA (reference sequence). In DNA form, the CDR3 reads TGCAGTGCTAGTATGGCGGGAGCCACAGATACGCAGTATTTT. This codes for CSASMAGATDTQYF.

This sequence joins TRBV28 and TRBJ1-6; a weak D match, TRBD1 (5 bases). Per the germline V gene, CDR1 is MDHEN and CDR2 is SYDVKM. V shed 2 bases and J shed 5 bases, with 10 bases lying between them. There are 15 residues in the CDR3. CDR3 nucleotide sequence: TGTGCCAGCAGTTTAGTTCGGGGCAATAATTCACCCCTCCACTTT. Its protein is CASSLVRGNNSPLHF.

The chain employs TRBV27 and TRBJ1-6, with 7 bases fitting TRBD1. The CDR3 sequence is 17 residues long. V was clipped by 0 bases and J by 0 bases; unmatched bases: 2. Germline V CDR1 and CDR2: MNHEY, SMNVEV (reference sequence). CDR3 region: CASSLSTGSSYNSPLHF. For the CDR3, the DNA is TGTGCCAGCAGTTTATCGACAGGGAGCTCCTATAATTCACCCCTCCACTTT.

This clonotype was found a few times. The chain carries TRBV7-9 and TRBJ2-5, with D perhaps matching TRBD2 (6 bases). The CDR3 is 17 amino acids. The V end was cut by 1 base, the J end by 4 bases, with 19 bases between. Germline lookup yields CDR1 SEHNR and CDR2 FQNEAQ (reference sequence). The CDR3 spells CASSLGSVGGAAETQYF. Written as DNA, the CDR3 is TGTGCCAGCAGCTTAGGATCCGTGGGGGGTGCTGCAGAGACCCAGTACTTC.

The chain uses TRBV7-2 and TRBJ2-1, with 9 bases fitting TRBD1. Germline V gene sequence: CDR1 SGHTA, CDR2 FQGNSA. Trimming removed 4 bases from V and 0 bases from J; junction bases left unmatched: 4. The CDR3 spans 16 residues. The CDR3 spells CASSSPTGGSYNEQFF. The CDR3 DNA reads as TGTGCCAGCAGCTCCCCGACAGGGGGCTCCTACAATGAGCAGTTCTTC.

This clonotype has a handful of counts. The rearrangement uses TRBV11-2 and TRBJ2-1; 9 bases match TRBD2. Germline assignment: CDR1 SGHAT and CDR2 FQNNGV. V lost 5 bases, J lost 4 bases, and 12 bases stayed unmatched. The CDR3 spans 17 residues. CDR3 sequence: CASSPPFGLAPYNEQFF. The DNA of the CDR3 is TGTGCCAGCAGCCCCCCCTTTGGACTAGCGCCTTACAATGAGCAGTTCTTC.

Here the CDR3 reads CASSPGVINTGELFF. In DNA form, the CDR3 reads TGCGCCAGCAGCCCCGGGGTGATAAACACCGGGGAGCTGTTTTTT. The chain carries TRBV4-3 and TRBJ2-2; TRBD2 is a possible D gene (5 bases). Germline CDR1 and CDR2: LGHNA and YSLEER. Trimming left V 4 bases short and J 2 bases short, with 11 bases between. The CDR3 consists of 15 residues.

The chain links TRBV20-1 to TRBJ2-3; no definite D call. The CDR3 length is 13 residues. Per the germline V gene, CDR1 is DFQATT and CDR2 is SNEGSKA (reference sequence). Trimming took off 3 bases at V and 1 base at J, with 8 bases between the two ends. The CDR3 reads CSARGFGTDTQYF. The CDR3 nucleotides read TGCAGTGCTAGGGGGTTTGGCACAGATACGCAGTATTTT.

This rearrangement joins TRBV29-1 to TRBJ2-6, with a possible D match to TRBD1 (6 bases). The CDR3 runs to 15 residues. Germline CDR1 reads SQVTM; CDR2 reads ANQGSEA. Between the trimmed V and J ends, which lost 4 bases and 0 bases, there was a span of 10 bases. The chain's CDR3 is CSVVGARSGANVLTF. CDR3 DNA: TGCAGCGTTGTGGGGGCTCGCTCTGGGGCCAACGTCCTGACTTTC.